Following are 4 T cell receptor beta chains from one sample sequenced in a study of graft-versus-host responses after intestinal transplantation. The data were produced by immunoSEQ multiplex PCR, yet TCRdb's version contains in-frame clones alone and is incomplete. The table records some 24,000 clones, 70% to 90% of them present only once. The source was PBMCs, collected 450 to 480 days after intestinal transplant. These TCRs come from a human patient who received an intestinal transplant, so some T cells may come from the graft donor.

The CDR3 region is CASSLATGGPQETQYF. The DNA for the CDR3 is TGCGCCAGCAGCTTGGCCACAGGGGGCCCACAAGAGACCCAGTACTTC. The chain combines TRBV5-1 with TRBJ2-5; 9 bases agree with TRBD1. The CDR3 is made up of 16 amino acids. Unmatched junction bases numbered 5, after V lost 0 bases and J lost 2 bases. In germline, CDR1 is SGHRS, CDR2 YFSETQ.

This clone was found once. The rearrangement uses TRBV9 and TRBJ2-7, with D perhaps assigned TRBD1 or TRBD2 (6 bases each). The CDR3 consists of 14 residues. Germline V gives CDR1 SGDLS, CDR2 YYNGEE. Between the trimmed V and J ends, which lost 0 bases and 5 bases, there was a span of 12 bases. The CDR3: CASSVDWGANEQYF. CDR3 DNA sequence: TGTGCCAGCAGCGTAGACTGGGGGGCGAACGAGCAGTACTTC.

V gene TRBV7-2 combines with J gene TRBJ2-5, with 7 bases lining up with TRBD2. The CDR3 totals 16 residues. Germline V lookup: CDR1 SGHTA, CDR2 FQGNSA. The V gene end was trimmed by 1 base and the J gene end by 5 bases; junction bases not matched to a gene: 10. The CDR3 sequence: CASSLDLTSLWETQYF. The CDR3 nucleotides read TGTGCCAGCAGCTTAGACCTGACTAGCCTCTGGGAGACCCAGTACTTC.

CDR3 in DNA: TGCAGCGGCGGACTAGCGGGAGAGGGTACGCAGTATTTT. Translating gives CSGGLAGEGTQYF. This chain links TRBV29-1 with TRBJ2-3, with 13 bases lining up with TRBD2. Germline CDR1 is SQVTM and CDR2 is ANQGSEA. Trimming at V came to 7 bases and at J to 8 bases, leaving 6 bases not matched to a gene. CDR3 length: 13 residues.